This TCR beta chain was identified during a study of T cell responses to AZD1222 COVID-19 vaccine. Analysis merged second doses at about 4 or about 12 weeks. Whole-study results and caveats: Spike was spanned by vaccine-associated CD4 TCRs, which were dominant at 160-218 and 743-854.

The CDR3 totals 15 residues. Losses at the gene ends were 6 bases for V and 5 bases for J; bases not matched to a gene: 8. Per germline, CDR1 MRHNA and CDR2 SNTAGT. TCRdb's copy holds only in-frame clones and misses some; the assay was immunoSEQ multiplex PCR. This sample has about 150,000 clones, with about 89% found just once. A note on this clone: Antigen unknown.

This sample comprised peripheral blood, obtained 28 days after the second AZD1222 dose. The receptor's source is an adult who received the AZD1222 COVID-19 vaccine. The chain employs TRBV6-4 and TRBJ1-5; 9 bases align to TRBD1. The chain's CDR3 is CASRQDRGQDQPQHF. For the CDR3, the DNA is TGTGCCAGCAGACAGGACAGGGGCCAGGATCAGCCCCAGCATTTT.